These 14 T cell receptor beta chains were all obtained from the same sample, sequenced in a study of tumor-infiltrating lymphocytes in localized non-small cell lung cancer. Clones were sequenced by immunoSEQ multiplex PCR, and TCRdb holds only the in-frame ones, with some missing. The sample consists of about 9,700 clones, around 73% of them appearing once. Material: lung tumor tissue. The receptors stem from a human donor with non-small cell lung cancer.

The chain employs TRBV5-5 and TRBJ2-7, with D hard to call. CDR3 length: 12 amino acids. V was pared by 4 bases and J by 2 bases, with 7 bases between. From germline, CDR1 is SGHKS and CDR2 YYEKEE (reference sequence). The CDR3 is CASSPGTYEQYF. The CDR3, as DNA: TGTGCCAGCAGCCCCGGCACCTACGAGCAGTACTTC.

The rearrangement joins TRBV29-1 to TRBJ2-5, with D possibly TRBD2 on 6 matching bases. The closer fit of TRBJ2-7 to the DNA end suggests the J call may be wrong. Looked up from germline, CDR1 is SQVTM and CDR2 is ANQGSEA. The CDR3 contains 12 residues. The CDR3 nucleotides read TGCAGCGCCGGCGGGGTCGCCTACGAGCAGTACTTC. As protein: CSAGGVAYEQYF.

The chain is built from TRBV30 and TRBJ2-1; 9 bases agree with TRBD1. Germline V lookup: CDR1 GTSNPN, CDR2 SVGIG (reference sequence). CDR3 size: 15 residues. The J segment lost 7 bases and the V segment lost 3 bases, leaving 10 bases of the junction unmatched. CDR3 residues: CAWRFGDRDSNEQFF. The CDR3, as DNA: TGTGCCTGGAGGTTCGGGGACAGGGATTCTAATGAGCAGTTCTTC.

The chain is built from TRBV7-9 and TRBJ2-1; unclear D gene. Trimming left V 5 bases short and J 4 bases short, with 12 bases between. Germline V CDR1 and CDR2: SEHNR, FQNEAQ (reference sequence). The CDR3 contains 14 residues. The CDR3 loop reads CASSLNAAYNEQFF. The CDR3 DNA is TGTGCCAGCAGCCTGAACGCGGCGTACAATGAGCAGTTCTTC.

The chain is built from TRBV6-1 and TRBJ2-7; 7 bases line up with TRBD1. The CDR3 sequence is 10 residues long. V dropped 2 bases and J dropped 13; count of bases not matched to a gene: 2. Germline assignment: CDR1 MNHNS and CDR2 SASEGT. The CDR3 here is CASSERDRYF. The CDR3 nucleotides read TGTGCCAGCAGTGAACGGGACAGATACTTC.

The J gene is TRBJ1-1, the V gene TRBV11-2; possibly TRBD1 for D (5 bases). The germline gives CDR1 SGHAT, CDR2 FQNNGV. The CDR3 is 15 amino acids. Trimming pared 3 bases from V and 1 base from J, leaving 12 bases between. This chain's CDR3 is CASSFQGSWNTEAFF. The CDR3 DNA sequence: TGTGCCAGCAGCTTCCAGGGATCATGGAACACTGAAGCTTTCTTT.

The chain combines TRBV20-1 with TRBJ1-1; D ambiguous. V was shortened by 3 bases and J by 12 bases, with 11 bases between the two germline ends. The CDR3 consists of 10 residues. Per the germline V gene, CDR1 is DFQATT and CDR2 is SNEGSKA (reference sequence). The CDR3 DNA reads as TGCAGTGCTAGGGCGGGTGGGACTTTCTTT. Its translation: CSARAGGTFF.

This chain joins TRBV7-8 and TRBJ2-6; TRBD2 matches at 7 bases. There are 19 residues in the CDR3. The germline gives CDR1 SGHVS, CDR2 FQNEAQ. V was pared by 5 bases and J by 0 bases, with 13 bases of the junction left unmatched. CDR3 sequence: CASSPRTGGSLSGANVLTF. The CDR3, as DNA: TGTGCCAGCAGCCCCCGGACGGGGGGATCCCTCTCTGGGGCCAACGTCCTGACTTTC. Together with reference TRBV7-8 and TRBJ2-6, the CDR3 gives the full variable domain: GAGVSQSPRYKVAKRGQDVALRCDPISGHVSLFWYQQALGQGPEFLTYFQNEAQLDKSGLPSDRFFAERPEGSVSTLKIQRTQQEDSAVYLCASSPRTGGSLSGANVLTFGAGSRLTVL.

The chain links TRBV18 to TRBJ1-2, with 8 bases lining up with TRBD1. This CDR3 is built from 13 residues. Germline V gives CDR1 KGHSH, CDR2 LQKENI. J lost 7 bases, V lost 3 bases, and 4 bases had no gene match. CDR3: CASSPTDRVGYTF. The CDR3 bases are TGTGCCAGCTCACCGACGGACAGGGTTGGCTACACCTTC.

In nucleotides, the CDR3 is TGTGCCAGCACCCCGCCAGCGGGAGGCCGGCATGAGCAGTTCTTC. This gives the protein CASTPPAGGRHEQFF. The V gene is TRBV6-5, the J gene TRBJ2-1, with 9 bases aligning to TRBD2. V was clipped by 7 bases and J by 8 bases; unmatched bases: 12. Per germline, CDR1 MNHEY and CDR2 SVGAGI. CDR3 length: 15 amino acids.

The chain combines TRBV5-1 with TRBJ1-1, with D possibly being TRBD1 (5 bases). The V gene's germline CDR1 is SGHRS and CDR2 YFSETQ. V lost 0 bases and J lost 2, with 17 bases in between. The CDR3 spans 17 residues. CDR3 bases: TGCGCCAGCAGCTTGGTAGGACAAGGAGCCTCAAACACTGAAGCTTTCTTT. Encoded protein: CASSLVGQGASNTEAFF.

The rearrangement joins TRBV28 to TRBJ1-2; weak D call: TRBD1 (6 bases). The CDR3 consists of 16 residues. V was trimmed by 6 bases and J by 8 bases, leaving 25 bases between them. Germline-derived CDR1 and CDR2 are MDHEN and SYDVKM. This CDR3 reads CASRLTGTKSNEGYTF. For the CDR3, the DNA is TGTGCCAGCAGGCTTACAGGGACCAAGAGCAATGAAGGCTACACCTTC.

The V gene is TRBV29-1, the J gene TRBJ2-1, with 9 bases matching TRBD1. Germline values: CDR1 SQVTM, CDR2 ANQGSEA. Trimming took 7 bases from V and 0 from J; bases not matched to a gene: 4. The CDR3 is 14 residues long. The CDR3: CSAPTGGSYNEQFF. DNA of the CDR3: TGCAGCGCTCCGACAGGGGGCTCCTACAATGAGCAGTTCTTC.

The chain recombines TRBV5-4 with TRBJ2-7; tentatively, D is TRBD1 (6 bases). The CDR3 loop spans 14 amino acids. Germline CDR1 reads SGHNT; CDR2 reads YYREEE (reference sequence). Trimming left V 7 bases short and J 0 bases short, with 14 bases between. The CDR3 here is CASSQGGFSYEQYF. As DNA, the CDR3 is TGTGCCAGCTCACAGGGCGGTTTCTCCTACGAGCAGTACTTC. Full variable domain (remainder filled in from reference TRBV5-4 and TRBJ2-7): ETGVTQSPTHLIKTRGQQVTLRCSSQSGHNTVSWYQQALGQGPQFIFQYYREEENGRGNFPPRFSGLQFPNYSSELNVNALELDDSALYLCASSQGGFSYEQYFGPGTRLTVT.